The present T cell receptor (beta chain) was sequenced within a study of cytotoxic CD8 clonotypes in ibrutinib-treated CLL. Across the study: Samples showed on average about 280,000 productive templates and about 100,000 productive rearrangements.

TCR beta libraries used 1.5 to 2 micrograms of DNA from cryopreserved PBMCs. Study conclusions and caveats: Pretreatment clonality was elevated relative to age-matched healthy donors and paralleled circulating CD8+ T-cell counts. The clonality went up when patients responded to ibrutinib and dropped back toward baseline at progression.

Concerning this clone: Its matching antigen is unknown.

Looked up from germline, CDR1 is LGHNA and CDR2 is YSLEER. The CDR3 consists of 15 residues. J gave up 8 bases and V 2 bases, and 4 bases lay outside the gene matches. Libraries were prepared by immunoSEQ multiplex PCR; TCRdb keeps only in-frame clonotypes and omits some of them. The top ten clones hold roughly 6% of a sample with about 330,000 clones, roughly 70% of them seen once. Here the sequenced sample was PBMCs, taken after 36 months of ibrutinib treatment. This sequence joins TRBV4-3 and TRBJ2-1; 12 nucleotides agree with TRBD2. The TCR originated in a human donor with chronic lymphocytic leukemia. CDR3 sequence reads: CASSQLAGGRYEQFF. CDR3 in DNA: TGCGCCAGCAGCCAACTAGCGGGAGGGCGGTATGAGCAGTTCTTC.